This T cell receptor beta chain was captured by sequencing in a study of T cell responses to AZD1222 COVID-19 vaccine. At the level of the study: It was second doses at about 4 or about 12 weeks that were pooled.

Some clones are missing from TCRdb's copy, which holds only in-frame ones; the method was immunoSEQ multiplex PCR. The sample consists of 85,000 to 130,000 clones, approximately 91% of them appearing once. General study findings and limits: Nearly half of spike-specific TCRs reportedly go after variant regions that carry no mutations. With dominance at 160-218 and 743-854, vaccine-associated CD4 TCRs spanned spike. Only 5 or 6 AZD1222 recipients tested seropositive at baseline.

The V gene lost 3 bases and the J gene lost 2 bases, with 8 bases spanning the gap. The CDR3 is made up of 13 amino acids. The V gene's germline CDR1 is MNHEY and CDR2 SMNVEV (reference sequence). As concerns this clone: Its specificity is unknown.

The sequencing used peripheral blood, collected on day 0 of AZD1222 vaccination. The TCR originated in an adult in good health. V and J are TRBV27 and TRBJ2-7; no clear D gene. Here the CDR3 DNA reads TGTGCCAGCAGTTTTTCAAGAACCTACGAGCAGTACTTC. Amino acid sequence: CASSFSRTYEQYF.